The 24 T cell receptor beta chains presented below share a single source sample, sequenced in a study of blood T cell repertoires in COVID-19. The table came from immunoSEQ multiplex PCR; TCRdb's copy has only in-frame clones and leaves some out. The sample carries roughly 200,000 clones, 86% recorded once. Material: PBMCs or T cells enriched from blood (not recorded which). The receptors were gathered from a woman between 35 and 50 years old with acute COVID-19.

The chain carries TRBV7-2 and TRBJ2-4; D unclear. The CDR3 is 16 amino acids. Trimming stripped 1 base from V and 0 bases from J, with 10 bases between. Germline CDR1 SGHTA, CDR2 FQGNSA. CDR3 protein: CASSLGPEIAKNIQYF. Written as DNA, the CDR3 is TGTGCCAGCAGCTTAGGGCCAGAAATAGCCAAAAACATTCAGTACTTC.

CDR3 nucleotide sequence: TGTGCCAGCAGCGTAGCTACGCGGATGAATGAGCAGTTCTTC. It encodes CASSVATRMNEQFF. The chain is built from TRBV9 and TRBJ2-1; D remains ambiguous. Trimming left V 0 bases short and J 7 bases short, with 11 bases between. Germline loops: CDR1 SGDLS, CDR2 YYNGEE. This CDR3 is 14 amino acids long.

The chain has TRBV30 and TRBJ2-3, with unresolved D. Germline CDR1 and CDR2: GTSNPN and SVGIG (reference sequence). Trimming removed 5 bases at V and 2 bases at J, with 5 bases between. The CDR3 covers 11 residues. The CDR3, as DNA: TGTGCCTGGTCTGTCACAGATACGCAGTATTTT. As protein: CAWSVTDTQYF. Full variable domain (missing parts from reference TRBV30 and TRBJ2-3): SQTIHQWPATLVQPVGSPLSLECTVEGTSNPNLYWYRQAAGRGLQLLFYSVGIGQISSEVPQNLSASRPQDRQFILSSKKLLLSDSGFYLCAWSVTDTQYFGPGTRLTVL.

The chain's CDR3 is CASSPGVGTNTGELFF. The CDR3 region has the DNA TGTGCCAGCAGCCCAGGGGTGGGAACAAACACCGGGGAGCTGTTTTTT. V gene TRBV7-6 combines with J gene TRBJ2-2; TRBD1 is a possible D gene (6 bases). Germline V gene lookup returns CDR1 SGHVS and CDR2 FNYEAQ. V was pared by 5 bases and J by 2 bases, with 15 bases between. The CDR3 spans 16 residues.

This chain joins TRBV12-5 and TRBJ1-2, with D maybe TRBD1 (5 bases). The germline CDR1 and CDR2 sequences are LGHNT and FRNRAP. Deletions cut 8 bases from V and 2 bases from J, with 9 bases between. The CDR3 consists of 12 residues. This chain's CDR3 is CASSKGNYGYTF. CDR3 nucleotides: TGTGCTAGTAGTAAGGGGAACTATGGCTACACCTTC.

J is TRBJ2-1 and V is TRBV5-1; 9 nucleotides agree with TRBD2. The CDR3 contains 17 residues. Germline CDR1 reads SGHRS; CDR2 reads YFSETQ. V lost 4 bases and J lost 4; bases outside the gene matches: 12. CDR3 nucleotide sequence: TGCGCCAGCAGCCCAGGACTAAGCGGGGGGTATTACAATGAGCAGTTCTTC. Translating gives CASSPGLSGGYYNEQFF. Drawing the rest from reference TRBV5-1 and TRBJ2-1, the complete variable domain is KAGVTQTPRYLIKTRGQQVTLSCSPISGHRSVSWYQQTPGQGLQFLFEYFSETQRNKGNFPGRFSGRQFSNSRSEMNVSTLELGDSALYLCASSPGLSGGYYNEQFFGPGTRLTVL.

This chain uses TRBV20-1 with TRBJ2-1; tentative D call: TRBD1 (6 bases). The length of the CDR3 is 11 residues. Trimming removed 5 bases from V and 6 bases from J, with 8 bases in between. Germline lookup yields CDR1 DFQATT and CDR2 SNEGSKA (reference sequence). This CDR3 is CSAPQGNEQFF. CDR3 nucleotides: TGCAGTGCTCCACAGGGCAATGAGCAGTTCTTC.

The chain uses TRBV25-1 and TRBJ1-4; D not certain. With 11 bases removed from V and 0 bases from J, the gap between germline ends came to 13 bases. CDR3 length: 14 residues. CDR1 MGHDK and CDR2 SYGVNS come from the germline V gene. This CDR3 is CAVQGGATNEKLFF. Written as DNA, the CDR3 is TGTGCCGTACAAGGCGGTGCAACTAATGAAAAACTGTTTTTT.

The chain carries TRBV5-1 and TRBJ1-2; 9 bases are a match to TRBD1. The length of the CDR3 is 18 residues. V shed 4 bases and J 2 bases; nucleotides not matched to a gene: 15. The germline V gene has CDR1 SGHRS and CDR2 YFSETQ. The CDR3 spells CASSPGGTGPIPNYGYTF. In nucleotides, the CDR3 is TGCGCCAGCAGCCCCGGAGGGACAGGGCCAATTCCAAACTATGGCTACACCTTC. Variable domain in full (rest from reference TRBV5-1 and TRBJ1-2): KAGVTQTPRYLIKTRGQQVTLSCSPISGHRSVSWYQQTPGQGLQFLFEYFSETQRNKGNFPGRFSGRQFSNSRSEMNVSTLELGDSALYLCASSPGGTGPIPNYGYTFGSGTRLTVV.

The chain combines TRBV5-1 with TRBJ2-3, with D tentatively TRBD1 (5 bases). The CDR3 contains 15 residues. Trimming cost V 3 bases and J 1 base, with 12 bases left between them. Germline loops: CDR1 SGHRS, CDR2 YFSETQ. The DNA of the CDR3 is TGCGCCAGCAGCTGGGAAGGACAAGGCACAGATACGCAGTATTTT. This encodes CASSWEGQGTDTQYF.

The J gene is TRBJ2-5, the V gene TRBV27, with 8 bases identical to TRBD1. The CDR3 runs 15 residues. V dropped 8 bases and J dropped 1; count of bases not matched to a gene: 9. The V gene's germline CDR1 is MNHEY and CDR2 SMNVEV (reference sequence). The CDR3 spells CASGRQGRLQETQYF. DNA of the CDR3: TGTGCCAGCGGTCGACAGGGGCGCCTCCAAGAGACCCAGTACTTC.

The rearrangement joins TRBV20-1 to TRBJ2-3, with 7 positions matching TRBD1. Unmatched junction bases numbered 3, after V lost 4 bases and J lost 8 bases. Germline loops: CDR1 DFQATT, CDR2 SNEGSKA (reference sequence). The CDR3 consists of 11 residues. The CDR3 nucleotides read TGCAGTGCTACGCGACAGGGTACGCAGTATTTT. The encoded protein is CSATRQGTQYF.

The chain couples TRBV5-6 to TRBJ2-1; D remains ambiguous. In germline, CDR1 is SGHDT, CDR2 YYEEEE. CDR3 length: 15 residues. Trimming shortened V by 0 bases and J by 4 bases, and 11 bases separated the two germline ends. This chain's CDR3 is CASSLDRAPYNEQFF. Here the CDR3 DNA reads TGTGCCAGCAGCTTGGATAGAGCTCCTTACAATGAGCAGTTCTTC.

The gene calls are TRBV7-3 and TRBJ1-5; TRBD1 matches 7 bases. This CDR3 comprises 16 residues. Germline V gene lookup returns CDR1 SGHTA and CDR2 FQGTGA. Trimming removed 0 bases from V and 4 bases from J; junction bases left unmatched: 6. CDR3 sequence: CASSLTRGQMNQPQHF. As DNA, the CDR3 is TGTGCCAGCAGCTTAACCCGGGGACAGATGAATCAGCCCCAGCATTTT. The entire variable domain, with the rest obtained from reference TRBV7-3 and TRBJ1-5, is as follows: GAGVSQTPSNKVTEKGKYVELRCDPISGHTALYWYRQSLGQGPEFLIYFQGTGAADDSGLPNDRFFAVRPEGSVSTLKIQRTERGDSAVYLCASSLTRGQMNQPQHFGDGTRLSIL.

This clone was recorded only once. The V and J genes are TRBV13 and TRBJ2-1; D unresolved. This CDR3 region has 14 residues. Trimming left V 2 bases short and J 4 bases short, with 9 bases between. Germline V CDR1 and CDR2: PRHDT, FYEKMQ (reference sequence). The CDR3 nucleotides are TGTGCCAGCAGCTTACCCGGCGGTTACAATGAGCAGTTCTTC. Its protein is CASSLPGGYNEQFF.

With respect to this clone: In the same sample, other DNA sequences code for this CDR3. The chain couples TRBV7-9 to TRBJ1-1; D is possibly TRBD1 (5 bases). The CDR3 has 11 amino acids. Between the trimmed V and J ends, which lost 1 base and 8 bases, there was a span of 5 bases. Germline CDR1 is SEHNR and CDR2 is FQNEAQ (reference sequence). This chain's CDR3 is CASSLGTEAFF. The CDR3 DNA is TGTGCCAGCAGCTTAGGGACAGAAGCTTTCTTT.

This clone was seen only once. The chain combines TRBV19 with TRBJ1-5; the D is unclear. CDR3 length: 14 residues. CDR1 is LNHDA, CDR2 SQIVND, per germline (reference sequence). With 0 bases removed from V and 6 bases from J, the gap between germline ends came to 9 bases. CDR3 sequence: CASSIDGPGQPQHF. DNA of the CDR3: TGTGCCAGTAGTATAGATGGCCCTGGTCAGCCCCAGCATTTT. The complete variable domain, with remaining parts taken from reference TRBV19 and TRBJ1-5, reads DGGITQSPKYLFRKEGQNVTLSCEQNLNHDAMYWYRQDPGQGLRLIYYSQIVNDFQKGDIAEGYSVSREKKESFPLTVTSAQKNPTAFYLCASSIDGPGQPQHFGDGTRLSIL.

The chain links TRBV5-1 to TRBJ2-4; D may be TRBD1 (6 bases). Trimming removed 1 base from V and 10 bases from J, with 15 bases in between. Germline CDR1 is SGHRS and CDR2 is YFSETQ. CDR3 size: 14 residues. The CDR3 DNA follows: TGCGCCAGCAGCTTGTACAGGGAAGTAGGGATTCAGTACTTC. This translates into CASSLYREVGIQYF.

The chain employs TRBV2 and TRBJ2-3; D is possibly TRBD1 (5 bases). CDR1 and CDR2 (germline): SNHLY, FYNNEI. CDR3 length: 16 residues. With 4 bases removed from V and 0 bases from J, the gap between germline ends came to 14 bases. CDR3 DNA sequence: TGTGCCAGCAGTGTTCATCAGGGTTCTAGCACAGATACGCAGTATTTT. Amino acids: CASSVHQGSSTDTQYF.

The V call is TRBV14, the J call TRBJ1-1; 7 bases map to TRBD1. The CDR3 contains 15 residues. Trimming took 2 bases from V and 4 from J; bases not matched to a gene: 7. CDR1 is SGHDN, CDR2 FVKESK, per germline. The CDR3 bases are TGTGCCAGCAGCCAAATACAGGGGATGGGCACTGAAGCTTTCTTT. Amino acids: CASSQIQGMGTEAFF.

The chain is built from TRBV4-1 and TRBJ2-1; D is perhaps TRBD1 (7 bases). CDR1 is MGHRA, CDR2 YSYEKL, per germline. CDR3 length equals 16 residues. V lost 4 bases, J lost 9 bases, and 22 bases lay in between. In DNA form, the CDR3 reads TGCGCCAGCAGCCCAGGAGGGGGCAAAAGAGGGGGTGAGCAGTTCTTC. Translated: CASSPGGGKRGGEQFF.

The chain employs TRBV20-1 and TRBJ2-7; TRBD2 matches at 9 bases. The CDR3 is 16 residues long. In germline, CDR1 is DFQATT, CDR2 SNEGSKA (reference sequence). The trim removed 3 bases at V and 3 bases at J, leaving 12 bases unmatched. CDR3 bases: TGCAGTGCTAGTCTAAGGGAGACTAGCGGCAACTACGAGCAGTACTTC. Protein product: CSASLRETSGNYEQYF.

The chain recombines TRBV4-3 with TRBJ1-4; 7 positions match TRBD1. J gave up 5 bases and V 2 bases, and 8 bases lay outside the gene matches. The CDR3 totals 16 residues. CDR1 and CDR2 (germline): LGHNA, YSLEER. The CDR3 here is CASSQQMTGLNEKLFF. In nucleotides, the CDR3 is TGCGCCAGCAGCCAACAAATGACAGGGCTGAATGAAAAACTGTTTTTT.

This clone was seen a single time. V usage is TRBV2 and J usage is TRBJ1-2; 9 positions match TRBD1. V lost 4 bases, J lost 5 bases, and 2 bases stayed unmatched. The CDR3 is made up of 13 amino acids. Germline CDR1 reads SNHLY; CDR2 reads FYNNEI. CDR3 bases: TGTGCCAGCAGTGTGGGACAGGGTTATGGCTACACCTTC. This codes for CASSVGQGYGYTF.